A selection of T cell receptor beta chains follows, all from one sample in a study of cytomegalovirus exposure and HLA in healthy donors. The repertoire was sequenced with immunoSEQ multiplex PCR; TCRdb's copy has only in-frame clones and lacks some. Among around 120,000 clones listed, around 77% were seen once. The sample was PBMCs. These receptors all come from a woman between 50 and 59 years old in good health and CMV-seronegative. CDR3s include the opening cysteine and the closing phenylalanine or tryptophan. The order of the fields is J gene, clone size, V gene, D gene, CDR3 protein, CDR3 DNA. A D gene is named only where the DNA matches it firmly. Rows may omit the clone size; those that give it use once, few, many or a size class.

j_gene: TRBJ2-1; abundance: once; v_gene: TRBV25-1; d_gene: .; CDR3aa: CATQHFVAEQFF; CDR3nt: TGTGCCACCCAACATTTCGTCGCTGAGCAGTTCTTC
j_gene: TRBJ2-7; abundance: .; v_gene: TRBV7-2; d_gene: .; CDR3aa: CASSHGGPGEQYF; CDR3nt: TGTGCCAGCAGCCACGGAGGGCCCGGGGAGCAGTACTTC
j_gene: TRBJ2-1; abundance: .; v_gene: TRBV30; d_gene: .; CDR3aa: CAWSPQGFEQFF; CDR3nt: TGTGCCTGGAGTCCTCAGGGGTTTGAGCAGTTCTTC
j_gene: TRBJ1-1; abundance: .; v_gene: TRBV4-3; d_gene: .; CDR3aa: CASSQQQGSGTEAFF; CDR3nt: TGCGCCAGCAGCCAACAACAGGGAAGTGGGACTGAAGCTTTCTTT
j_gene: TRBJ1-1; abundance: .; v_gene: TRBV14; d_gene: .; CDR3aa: CASSQEKVGGRNTEAFF; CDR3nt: TGTGCCAGCAGCCAAGAGAAGGTCGGCGGGAGGAACACTGAAGCTTTCTTT
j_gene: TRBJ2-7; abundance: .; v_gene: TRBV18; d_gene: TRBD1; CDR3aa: CASSRQGNYEQYF; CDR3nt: TGTGCCAGCTCTCGACAGGGGAACTACGAGCAGTACTTC
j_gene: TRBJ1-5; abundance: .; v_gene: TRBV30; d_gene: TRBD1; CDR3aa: CAWSVQGVGNQPQHF; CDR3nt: TGTGCCTGGAGTGTCCAGGGGGTTGGCAATCAGCCCCAGCATTTT
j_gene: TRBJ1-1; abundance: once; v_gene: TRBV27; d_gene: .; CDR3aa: CASSWKGPRYTEAFF; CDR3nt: TGTGCCAGCAGTTGGAAGGGGCCTAGGTACACTGAAGCTTTCTTT
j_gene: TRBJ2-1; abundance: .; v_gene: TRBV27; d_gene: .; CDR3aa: CASSLAQPNEQFF; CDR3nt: TGTGCCAGCAGTTTAGCACAGCCCAATGAGCAGTTCTTC
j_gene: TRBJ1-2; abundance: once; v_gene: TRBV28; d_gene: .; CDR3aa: CASSSNYGYTF; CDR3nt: TGTGCCAGCAGCTCTAACTATGGCTACACCTTC
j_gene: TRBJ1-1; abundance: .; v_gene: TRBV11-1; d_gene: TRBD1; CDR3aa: CASSLDRGLNTEAFF; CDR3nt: TGTGCCAGCAGCCTGGACAGGGGATTGAACACTGAAGCTTTCTTT
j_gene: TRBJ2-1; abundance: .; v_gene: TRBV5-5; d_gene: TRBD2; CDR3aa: CASSLGASGSLNEQFF; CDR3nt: TGTGCCAGCAGCTTGGGGGCTAGCGGGAGTCTAAATGAGCAGTTCTTC
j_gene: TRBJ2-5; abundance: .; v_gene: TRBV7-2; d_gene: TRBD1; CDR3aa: CASSLAGTGKTQYF; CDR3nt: TGTGCCAGCAGCCTGGCCGGGACAGGAAAGACCCAGTACTTC
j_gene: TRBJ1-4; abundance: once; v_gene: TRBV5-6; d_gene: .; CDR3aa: CASSSRGSNEKLFF; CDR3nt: TGTGCCAGCAGCTCCCGAGGAAGTAATGAAAAACTGTTTTTT
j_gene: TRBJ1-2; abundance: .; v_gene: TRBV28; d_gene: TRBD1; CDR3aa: CASSFPPNPWDRGYTF; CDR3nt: TGTGCCAGCAGTTTTCCCCCAAACCCATGGGACAGAGGCTACACCTTC
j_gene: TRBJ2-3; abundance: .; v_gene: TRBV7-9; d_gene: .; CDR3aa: CSSRPDTHTQYF; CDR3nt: TGTTCCAGCAGACCCGACACTCATACGCAGTATTTT
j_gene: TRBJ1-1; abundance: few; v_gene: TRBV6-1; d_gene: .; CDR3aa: CASSERQGLMNTEAFF; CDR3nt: TGTGCCAGCAGTGAACGGCAGGGCCTCATGAACACTGAAGCTTTCTTT
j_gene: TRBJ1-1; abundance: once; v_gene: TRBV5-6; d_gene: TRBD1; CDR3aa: CASTRTGGNTEAFF; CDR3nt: TGTGCCAGCACCCGGACAGGGGGGAACACTGAAGCTTTCTTT
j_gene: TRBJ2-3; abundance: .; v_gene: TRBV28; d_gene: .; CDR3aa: CASSQGGQEDTQYF; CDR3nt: TGTGCCAGCAGTCAGGGGGGCCAGGAAGATACGCAGTATTTT
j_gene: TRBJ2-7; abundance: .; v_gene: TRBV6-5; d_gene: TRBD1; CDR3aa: CASSYGTVPYEQYF; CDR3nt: TGTGCCAGCAGTTATGGGACAGTTCCCTACGAGCAGTACTTC
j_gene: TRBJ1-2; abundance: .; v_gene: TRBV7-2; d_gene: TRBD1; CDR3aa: CASSSGGWTGSDYTF; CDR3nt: TGTGCCAGCAGCTCTGGTGGTTGGACAGGGTCTGACTACACCTTC
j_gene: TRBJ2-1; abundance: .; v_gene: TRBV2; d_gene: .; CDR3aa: CASDSPSSGGNSRNEQFF; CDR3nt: TGTGCCAGCGATTCCCCCTCTTCAGGGGGGAATTCGAGGAATGAGCAGTTCTTC
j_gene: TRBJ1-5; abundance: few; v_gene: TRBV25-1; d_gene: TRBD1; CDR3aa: CASRQGSNQPQHF; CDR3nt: TGTGCCAGCAGACAGGGGAGCAATCAGCCCCAGCATTTT
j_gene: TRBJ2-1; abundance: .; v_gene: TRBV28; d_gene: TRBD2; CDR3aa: CAGGGGLAYNEQFF; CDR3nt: TGTGCCGGCGGAGGGGGACTAGCGTACAATGAGCAGTTCTTC
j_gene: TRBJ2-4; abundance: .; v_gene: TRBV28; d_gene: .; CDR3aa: CASSFPENIQYF; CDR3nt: TGTGCCAGCAGTTTCCCGGAAAACATTCAGTACTTC
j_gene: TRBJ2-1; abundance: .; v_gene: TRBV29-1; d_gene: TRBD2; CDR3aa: CSVRGLVFVEQFF; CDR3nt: TGCAGCGTTCGGGGACTAGTATTCGTTGAGCAGTTCTTC
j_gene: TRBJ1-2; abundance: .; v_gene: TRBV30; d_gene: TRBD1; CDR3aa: CAWSGQGIGYTF; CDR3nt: TGTGCCTGGAGTGGACAGGGGATCGGCTACACCTTC
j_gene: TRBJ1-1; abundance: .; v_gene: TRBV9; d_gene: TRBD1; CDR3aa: CASSARQGASTEAFF; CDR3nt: TGTGCCAGCAGCGCTCGACAGGGCGCTTCCACTGAAGCTTTCTTT
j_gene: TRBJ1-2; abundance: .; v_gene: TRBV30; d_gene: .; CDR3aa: CAWRLPGRVGYGYTF; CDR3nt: TGTGCCTGGAGGCTTCCGGGCAGGGTTGGCTATGGCTACACCTTC
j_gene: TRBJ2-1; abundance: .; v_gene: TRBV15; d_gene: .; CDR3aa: CATSGQRTLYNEQFF; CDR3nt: TGTGCCACCAGCGGCCAGCGGACTTTATACAATGAGCAGTTCTTC
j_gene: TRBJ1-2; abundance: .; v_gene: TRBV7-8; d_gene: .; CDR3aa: CASSLEFEGSRGYTF; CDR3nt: TGTGCCAGCAGCTTAGAATTCGAGGGAAGTCGTGGCTACACCTTC
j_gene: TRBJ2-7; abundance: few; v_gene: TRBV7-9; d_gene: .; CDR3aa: CSSSLVIYEQYF; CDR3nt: TGTTCCAGCAGCTTAGTTATATACGAGCAGTACTTC
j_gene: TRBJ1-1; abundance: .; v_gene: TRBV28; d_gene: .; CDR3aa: CASIRGDLGTEAFF; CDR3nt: TGTGCCAGCATCCGGGGGGACTTGGGCACTGAAGCTTTCTTT
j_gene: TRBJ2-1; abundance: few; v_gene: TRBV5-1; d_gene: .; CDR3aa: CASSFDIRGSEFNEQFF; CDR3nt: TGCGCCAGCAGCTTCGACATAAGGGGGAGTGAGTTTAATGAGCAGTTCTTC
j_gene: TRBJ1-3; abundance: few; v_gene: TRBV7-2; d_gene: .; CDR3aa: CASHSANSGNTIYF; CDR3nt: TGTGCCAGTCATTCAGCGAACTCTGGAAACACCATATATTTT
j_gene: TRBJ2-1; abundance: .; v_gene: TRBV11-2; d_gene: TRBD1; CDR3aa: CASSSRRDSIHNEQFF; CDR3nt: TGTGCCAGCAGCTCCCGCCGGGACAGTATTCACAATGAGCAGTTCTTC
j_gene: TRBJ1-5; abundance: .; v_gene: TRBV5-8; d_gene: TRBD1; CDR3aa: CASSSLTGVSNQPQHF; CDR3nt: TGTGCCAGCAGCTCGTTGACAGGGGTGAGCAATCAGCCCCAGCATTTT
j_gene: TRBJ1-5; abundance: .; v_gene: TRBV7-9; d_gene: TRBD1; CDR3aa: CSSSSVGQARDNQPQHF; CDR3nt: TGTTCCAGCAGCTCGGTTGGACAGGCCCGGGACAATCAGCCCCAGCATTTT
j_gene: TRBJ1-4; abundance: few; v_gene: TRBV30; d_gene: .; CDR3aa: CAWKGVRGSSRMNEKLFF; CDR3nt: TGTGCCTGGAAAGGGGTGCGGGGTTCCTCGCGGATGAATGAAAAACTGTTTTTT
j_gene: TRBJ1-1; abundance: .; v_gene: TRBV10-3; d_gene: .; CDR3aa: CAISESYREAFF; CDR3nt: TGTGCCATCAGTGAGTCTTACAGGGAAGCTTTCTTT
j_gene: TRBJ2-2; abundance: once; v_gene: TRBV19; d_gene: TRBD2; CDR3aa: CASRIGLAELSGELFF; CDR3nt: TGTGCCAGTAGAATAGGACTAGCGGAACTCTCCGGGGAGCTGTTTTTT